These 14 T cell receptor beta chains came from one sample sequenced in a study of cytomegalovirus exposure and HLA in healthy donors. With 60 Vbeta and 13 Jbeta primers, the PCR was carried out. This table comes from immunoSEQ multiplex PCR, and its TCRdb copy is limited to in-frame clones, with some not included. The sample holds about 250,000 clones, around 90% seen once. Sequencing was performed on PBMCs. These receptors came from a girl under 10 years old in good health and CMV-seronegative.

This sequence joins TRBV5-1 and TRBJ2-5, with 7 bases identical to TRBD1. The J call is in doubt because the DNA end fits TRBJ2-7 better. In germline, CDR1 is SGHRS, CDR2 YFSETQ. The CDR3 extends over 13 amino acids. CDR3 nucleotide sequence: TGCGCCAGCAGCACACAGGGGACCCACGAGCAGTACTTC. As protein: CASSTQGTHEQYF.

This rearrangement joins TRBV19 to TRBJ2-7; D may be TRBD1 (5 bases). Looked up from germline, CDR1 is LNHDA and CDR2 is SQIVND (reference sequence). V was trimmed by 3 bases and J by 5 bases, leaving 11 bases between them. The CDR3 runs 13 residues. CDR3 region: CASSIGRGHEQYF. CDR3 in DNA: TGTGCCAGTAGTATCGGAAGGGGCCACGAGCAGTACTTC.

The chain has TRBV7-9 and TRBJ1-5; 9 nucleotides match TRBD1. V gave up 3 bases and J gave up 5 bases; unmatched junction bases: 5. The length of the CDR3 is 15 residues. Per the germline V gene, CDR1 is SEHNR and CDR2 is FQNEAQ (reference sequence). CDR3 protein: CASSFGDRVHQPQHF. The CDR3 DNA reads as TGTGCCAGCAGCTTTGGGGACAGGGTCCATCAGCCCCAGCATTTT.

The chain employs TRBV7-6 and TRBJ2-1, with D perhaps TRBD1 (6 bases). V was trimmed by 2 bases and J by 0 bases, leaving 11 bases between them. In germline, CDR1 is SGHVS, CDR2 FNYEAQ. The CDR3 is made up of 16 amino acids. This CDR3 reads CASSLYGGSSYNEQFF. The CDR3 DNA reads as TGTGCCAGCAGCTTATATGGGGGCAGCTCCTACAATGAGCAGTTCTTC. Full variable domain (rest looked up from reference TRBV7-6 and TRBJ2-1): GAGVSQSPRYKVTKRGQDVALRCDPISGHVSLYWYRQALGQGPEFLTYFNYEAQQDKSGLPNDRFSAERPEGSISTLTIQRTEQRDSAMYRCASSLYGGSSYNEQFFGPGTRLTVL.

The rearrangement joins TRBV7-8 to TRBJ2-5, with TRBD2 as a possible D gene (6 bases). CDR1 and CDR2 from the germline V gene are SGHVS and FQNEAQ. The CDR3 contains 16 residues. The V gene lost 3 bases and the J gene lost 2 bases, with 16 bases spanning the gap. The CDR3 protein is CASSLKRLARQETQYF. Written as DNA, the CDR3 is TGTGCCAGCAGCTTGAAGAGGCTAGCGAGACAAGAGACCCAGTACTTC.

The rearrangement joins TRBV11-2 to TRBJ1-1, with a weak D call TRBD1 (6 bases). The CDR3 spans 15 residues. Germline CDR1 SGHAT, CDR2 FQNNGV. Trimming pared 4 bases from V and 5 bases from J, leaving 17 bases between. CDR3 region: CASSYHRVVGTEAFF. Here the CDR3 DNA reads TGTGCCAGCAGCTACCACAGGGTTGTAGGAACTGAAGCTTTCTTT.

The chain has TRBV6-6 and TRBJ2-1; 9 bases are shared with TRBD2. CDR1 MNHNY and CDR2 SVGAGI come from the germline V gene (reference sequence). The trim removed 5 bases at V and 7 bases at J, leaving 6 bases unmatched. This CDR3 spans 14 amino acids. This chain's CDR3 is CASSQREEINEQFF. DNA for the CDR3: TGTGCCAGCAGTCAGCGGGAGGAGATAAATGAGCAGTTCTTC.

This chain links TRBV28 with TRBJ2-7; 10 bases line up with TRBD1. V was clipped by 5 bases and J by 5 bases; unmatched bases: 9. CDR3 length equals 15 residues. The germline CDR1 and CDR2 sequences are MDHEN and SYDVKM. CDR3 region: CASSHTGTGENEQYF. The CDR3 nucleotides read TGTGCCAGCAGTCATACCGGGACAGGGGAAAACGAGCAGTACTTC.

The CDR3 loop is CASSLGQINTGELFF. The CDR3 bases are TGCGCCAGCAGCTTGGGTCAGATTAACACCGGGGAGCTGTTTTTT. V gene TRBV5-1 combines with J gene TRBJ2-2; no clear D. V gave up 0 bases and J gave up 2 bases, with 8 bases separating them. CDR1 and CDR2 from the germline V gene are SGHRS and YFSETQ. The length of the CDR3 is 15 residues.

This clone was observed once. This chain links TRBV7-8 with TRBJ1-6; TRBD1 aligns across 7 bases. Unmatched junction bases numbered 11, after V lost 6 bases and J lost 0 bases. Germline values: CDR1 SGHVS, CDR2 FQNEAQ. There are 18 residues in the CDR3. The CDR3 bases are TGTGCCAGCAGGTCGAAACAGGGGAAGAGCTCCTATAATTCACCCCTCCACTTT. It yields the protein CASRSKQGKSSYNSPLHF.

The chain combines TRBV21-1 with TRBJ1-6; no check of the table's D call, TRBD1, against the DNA was made. TRBV21-1 is noted as a pseudogene. The CDR3 spans 16 residues. The CDR3, as DNA: TGTGCCAGCAGCACCCACAGGGGGCGGAGGTGTTCACCCCTCCACTTT. Residues: CASSTHRGRRCSPLHF.

About this clone itself: This is likely a read error, given that the CDR3 carries no conserved phenylalanine or tryptophan at its end. The CDR3: CASNGGTGAWGYTL. The CDR3 DNA reads TGTGCCAGCAACGGGGGGACAGGCGCCTGGGGCTACACCCTC. This sequence joins TRBV5-6 and TRBJ1-2; 8 bases are a match to TRBD1. Germline lookup yields CDR1 SGHDT and CDR2 YYEEEE. The CDR3 runs 14 residues. J was trimmed by 8 bases and V by 6 bases; bases with no gene match: 12.

The chain has TRBV21-1 and TRBJ2-7; the table's TRBD2 call for D was not verified on the DNA. TRBV21-1 has pseudogene status. The CDR3 has 16 residues. CDR3 residues: CASSKIGGARCYEQYF. Written as DNA, the CDR3 is TGTGCCAGCAGCAAAATCGGAGGGGCTCGATGCTACGAGCAGTACTTC.

The chain combines TRBV5-6 with TRBJ1-1; 10 bases are shared with TRBD1. CDR1 is SGHDT and CDR2 is YYEEEE in the germline V gene. The CDR3 spans 15 residues. Unmatched junction bases numbered 4, after V lost 0 bases and J lost 5 bases. CDR3 nucleotides: TGTGCCAGCAGCTTGGCAGGGACAGGGGAAACTGAAGCTTTCTTT. Translated, it gives CASSLAGTGETEAFF.